Listed below are T cell receptor beta chains from one sample, sequenced in a study of cytomegalovirus exposure and HLA in healthy donors. Sequenced by immunoSEQ multiplex PCR; TCRdb stores in-frame clones only, minus some. The data contain some 110,000 clones, 74% of them seen just once; the ten biggest clones take up roughly 12%. Sequencing was done on a sample of PBMCs. These receptors all stem from a woman in her forties or fifties in good health and CMV-seropositive. CDR3s include the opening cysteine and the closing phenylalanine or tryptophan. The D gene is left open where the match is weak. Clone size, where shown, is once, few, many, or a class for clones that have expanded.

D gene	V gene	J gene	clone size	CDR3 DNA	CDR3 protein
-	TRBV30	TRBJ2-2	-	TGTGCCTGGAGAGCAGGGTCTAACACCGGGGAGCTGTTTTTT	CAWRAGSNTGELFF
-	TRBV7-9	TRBJ1-2	-	TGTGCCAGCAGCTTAGGGGTGGCTTTGGGCGGCTACACCTTC	CASSLGVALGGYTF
-	TRBV6-1	TRBJ1-1	-	TGTGCCAGCAGTGAAGACAGGGTTGCTGAAGCTTTCTTT	CASSEDRVAEAFF
-	TRBV5-6	TRBJ1-1	few	TGTGCCAGCAGCTTGGGATACAGGATGAACACTGAAGCTTTCTTT	CASSLGYRMNTEAFF
-	TRBV10-3	TRBJ1-2	-	TGTGCCATCAGTACGGACAGAAACTATGGCTACACCTTC	CAISTDRNYGYTF
-	TRBV7-4	TRBJ1-5	-	TGTGCCAGCAGCCCTACAGAGAATAGCAATCAGCCCCAGCATTTT	CASSPTENSNQPQHF
-	TRBV6-6	TRBJ1-1	once	TGTGCCAGCAGTCAATACGAGAGCACTGAAGCTTTCTTT	CASSQYESTEAFF
-	TRBV27	TRBJ1-2	-	TGTGCCAGCAGTTCAGGGGTTGGAGGCTACACCTTC	CASSSGVGGYTF
-	TRBV18	TRBJ2-5	few	TGTGCCAGCTCACCACCGGGGACTTTGTCTGAGCAGTACTTC	CASSPPGTLSEQYF
-	TRBV28	TRBJ2-3	-	TGTGCCAGCAGTTTTACAGCAGGGGCCTCCACAGATACGCAGTATTTT	CASSFTAGASTDTQYF
TRBD1	TRBV30	TRBJ1-4	few	TGTGCCTCGGCCGCGGGGACAGGGGCTGAAAAACTGTTTTTT	CASAAGTGAEKLFF
-	TRBV28	TRBJ1-1	-	TGTGCCAGCAGTTCCGCGAGGACTGAAGCTTTCTTT	CASSSARTEAFF
TRBD2	TRBV5-6	TRBJ2-1	once	TGTGCCAGCAGCCGGAGGGGCGGGAGCGGGTCCTACAATGAGCAGTTCTTC	CASSRRGGSGSYNEQFF
-	TRBV7-9	TRBJ2-2	few	TGTGCCAGCAGCTTATATTCGGCCGGGGAGCTGTTTTTT	CASSLYSAGELFF
TRBD1	TRBV5-4	TRBJ2-3	-	TGTGCCAGCAGCGGGACAGGGGTTTCAGATACGCAGTATTTT	CASSGTGVSDTQYF
TRBD2	TRBV7-8	TRBJ2-3	once	TGTGCCAGCAGCTCTACCTCGAGCGGGAGGAGGCCCGGGGGGGATACGCAGTATTTT	CASSSTSSGRRPGGDTQYF
-	TRBV21-1	TRBJ1-2	-	TGTGCCAGCAGCACGAACTTGCAGGGAAGGAACTATGGCTACACCTTC	CASSTNLQGRNYGYTF
TRBD1	TRBV18	TRBJ1-1	few	TGTGCCAGCTCACTGCCGTACAGGGGGCCGGACACTGAAGCTTTCTTT	CASSLPYRGPDTEAFF
TRBD1	TRBV7-9	TRBJ1-1	-	TGTGCCAGCACCATACAGGGGGCGACTTCTGAAGCTTTCTTT	CASTIQGATSEAFF
TRBD1	TRBV7-2	TRBJ2-5	-	TGTGCCAGCAGCCTAGACCGGGACAGGGCAGAGACCCAGTACTTC	CASSLDRDRAETQYF
-	TRBV5-1	TRBJ2-2	-	TGCGCCAGCAGCTTGACGGCCGGGGAGCTGTTTTTT	CASSLTAGELFF
TRBD2	TRBV2	TRBJ2-7	-	TGTGCCAGCAGTGGACTAGCGGGAGTGTCCTACGAGCAGTACTTC	CASSGLAGVSYEQYF
TRBD1	TRBV28	TRBJ1-4	-	TGTGCCAGCAGGCCGGGACAGGTGAATAATGAAAAACTGTTTTTT	CASRPGQVNNEKLFF
TRBD2	TRBV9	TRBJ2-1	-	TGTGCCAGCAGCCCCACTAGCGGAATCTACAATGAGCAGTTCTTC	CASSPTSGIYNEQFF
TRBD1	TRBV28	TRBJ1-2	-	TGTGCCAGCAGATTGGGTGGGACAGGCTATGGCTACACCTTC	CASRLGGTGYGYTF
-	TRBV6-1	TRBJ2-1	once	TGTGCCAGCAGTGAAGCCGTCCAGGGGCGTGAGCAGTTCTTC	CASSEAVQGREQFF
-	TRBV5-8	TRBJ1-4	-	TGTGCCAGCAGCTTATCAGGACAGTTTAATGAAAAACTGTTTTTT	CASSLSGQFNEKLFF
TRBD1	TRBV30	TRBJ1-2	-	TGTGCCTGGAGGGGATCGACCGGACAGGGAGGTGGCTACACCTTC	CAWRGSTGQGGGYTF
TRBD1	TRBV5-6	TRBJ1-1	many	TGTGCCAGCAGCTCTCCCGGGACAGGGAGTTTCACTGAAGCTTTCTTT	CASSSPGTGSFTEAFF
-	TRBV18	TRBJ1-1	few	TGTGCCAGCTCACCACCGGTCCAGGGTGGTGACACTGAAGCTTTCTTT	CASSPPVQGGDTEAFF
TRBD2	TRBV4-3	TRBJ2-1	-	TGCGCCAGCAGCCAAGAACAGCGGGACCACAATGAGCAGTTCTTC	CASSQEQRDHNEQFF
TRBD1	TRBV7-9	TRBJ1-4	-	TGTGCCAGCAGCTTCGACGGGACAGGGGGAACTAATGAAAAACTGTTTTTT	CASSFDGTGGTNEKLFF
-	TRBV30	TRBJ1-1	-	TGTGCCTGGAGTGTACCTGGCAGGGGAGATGAAGCTTTCTTT	CAWSVPGRGDEAFF
-	TRBV10-1	TRBJ2-1	once	TGCGCCAGCAGTGAGTCATGGGCTGGTTTAGGCTACAATGAGCAGTTCTTC	CASSESWAGLGYNEQFF
TRBD1	TRBV19	TRBJ1-1	-	TGTGCCAGTATCCCACTTGACAGGGGTGTAAACACTGAAGCTTTCTTT	CASIPLDRGVNTEAFF
TRBD1	TRBV5-4	TRBJ1-1	-	TGTGCCAGCAGCTCTGGGACAGGAGGCTCCTTGAACACTGAAGCTTTCTTT	CASSSGTGGSLNTEAFF
-	TRBV12-2	TRBJ1-1	-	TGTGCAAGTCGCTCCTTTTTCTACAGGGGCCAACTCCTGAACACTGAAGCTTTCTTT	CASRSFFYRGQLLNTEAFF
-	TRBV6-5	TRBJ1-1	-	TGTGCCAGCAGTTACTCGGAGGGTTTGGCTGAAGCTTTCTTT	CASSYSEGLAEAFF
-	TRBV15	TRBJ1-1	-	TGTGCCACCAGCAGAGATCCGAGAAACACTGAAGCTTTCTTT	CATSRDPRNTEAFF
-	TRBV6-6	TRBJ2-5	-	TGTGCCAGTTCTTCCGTGGAGACCCAGTACTTC	CASSSVETQYF
TRBD2	TRBV5-4	TRBJ2-5	-	TGTGCCAGCAGCTCCGGAGGGACTAGCGGACAAGAGACCCAGTACTTC	CASSSGGTSGQETQYF
TRBD1	TRBV18	TRBJ1-6	few	TGTGCCAGCTCACAAAACAGCCGGGACAGCAATTCACCCCTCCACTTT	CASSQNSRDSNSPLHF
-	TRBV5-1	TRBJ2-2	-	TGCGCCAGCAGCTTGCCAGCGAACACCGGGGAGCTGTTTTTT	CASSLPANTGELFF
-	TRBV6-1	TRBJ1-6	-	TGTGCCAGCAGTGGGCAGGGAACTGATAATTCACCCCTCCACTTT	CASSGQGTDNSPLHF
-	TRBV6-5	TRBJ2-2	-	TGTGCCAGCAGTTTAGTCCCCGGGGAGCTGTTTTTT	CASSLVPGELFF
TRBD1	TRBV6-6	TRBJ1-1	-	TGTGCCAGCAGTCGGACAGGTGGGAGTGAAGCTTTCTTT	CASSRTGGSEAFF
TRBD1	TRBV4-2	TRBJ1-4	-	TGTGCCAGCAGCCAGACGGGACAGCTTAATGAAAAACTGTTTTTT	CASSQTGQLNEKLFF
-	TRBV18	TRBJ2-5	-	TGTGCCAGCTCACCACGAGGGCCTGGCACAGGGGAGACCCAGTACTTC	CASSPRGPGTGETQYF
TRBD1	TRBV4-1	TRBJ1-2	few	TGCGCCAGCAGCCAAGAGCTTAAGACAGGGGCATTGAGTGGCTACACCTTC	CASSQELKTGALSGYTF
TRBD1	TRBV5-1	TRBJ2-7	-	TGCGCCAGCAGCCCCGGGACAGGGTATGAAGAGCAGTACTTC	CASSPGTGYEEQYF
TRBD1	TRBV7-3	TRBJ1-1	few	TGTGCCAGCAGCTCTTACAGGGGAGCTGAAGCTTTCTTT	CASSSYRGAEAFF
TRBD1	TRBV4-1	TRBJ1-1	-	TGCGCCAGCAGCCAAGATTTAGGACAGGGCCTCGAAGCTTTCTTT	CASSQDLGQGLEAFF
-	TRBV7-2	TRBJ2-1	-	TGTGCCAGCACCGCGGGGCGGGGCTCCTACAATGAGCAGTTCTTC	CASTAGRGSYNEQFF